The 31 T cell receptor beta chains listed next were all sequenced from one sample in a study of CD8+ T cells in alopecia areata. Documented treatment: oral pan-JAK inhibitor, 5-10 mg twice daily. The authors extracted RNA and reverse transcribed it into cDNA as the sequencing template. This table comes from immunoSEQ multiplex PCR, and its TCRdb copy is limited to in-frame clones, with some not included. Of roughly 150,000 clones listed, about 56% are singletons. This material consisted of CD8+ T cells sorted from blood, taken at week 4, from a patient treated with tofacitinib. These receptors all come from a human donor with alopecia areata.

The V call is TRBV13, the J call TRBJ2-7, with D possibly TRBD1 on 6 matching bases. This CDR3 has 15 amino acids. V lost 4 bases to trimming and J lost 4 bases, with 17 bases between them. The V gene's germline CDR1 is PRHDT and CDR2 FYEKMQ (reference sequence). For the CDR3, the DNA is TGTGCCAGCAGCTCGAGGACAGTAATCGATTACGAGCAGTACTTC. This translates into CASSSRTVIDYEQYF.

This clone was found once. The V gene is TRBV5-6, the J gene TRBJ2-7; TRBD2 matches at 9 bases. With 0 bases clipped from V and 2 bases from J, the junction kept 3 bases outside the gene matches. Germline V gene sequence: CDR1 SGHDT, CDR2 YYEEEE. This CDR3 region has 15 residues. The CDR3 bases are TGTGCCAGCAGCTTGGGCGGGGGGGTACCCTACGAGCAGTACTTC. Translating it yields CASSLGGGVPYEQYF.

The chain joins TRBV19 to TRBJ2-7, with 12 bases fitting TRBD2. The CDR3 totals 16 residues. V lost 5 bases to trimming and J lost 0 bases; unmatched junction nucleotides: 5. Per the germline V gene, CDR1 is LNHDA and CDR2 is SQIVND (reference sequence). CDR3 sequence: CASSAKTSGGSYEQYF. CDR3 coding DNA: TGTGCCAGTAGTGCCAAGACTAGCGGGGGCTCCTACGAGCAGTACTTC.

This clone was counted between two and nine times. This rearrangement joins TRBV7-6 to TRBJ1-1; 8 bases align to TRBD1. Trimming removed 5 bases from V and 3 bases from J; junction bases left unmatched: 5. Germline V lookup: CDR1 SGHVS, CDR2 FNYEAQ. The CDR3 is 14 amino acids. CDR3 amino acids: CASSTGQGYTEAFF. CDR3 DNA: TGTGCCAGCAGCACCGGACAGGGTTACACTGAAGCTTTCTTT. Full variable domain (rest looked up from reference TRBV7-6 and TRBJ1-1): GAGVSQSPRYKVTKRGQDVALRCDPISGHVSLYWYRQALGQGPEFLTYFNYEAQQDKSGLPNDRFSAERPEGSISTLTIQRTEQRDSAMYRCASSTGQGYTEAFFGQGTRLTVV.

The chain links TRBV6-5 to TRBJ2-3; no clear D gene. Per germline, CDR1 MNHEY and CDR2 SVGAGI. V was shortened by 6 bases and J by 2 bases, with 12 bases between the two germline ends. CDR3 size: 14 residues. Here the CDR3 DNA reads TGTGCCAGCAGCCACCACCCCGTCACAGATACGCAGTATTTT. Its translation is CASSHHPVTDTQYF.

This chain links TRBV5-6 with TRBJ1-2, with 10 bases identical to TRBD1. This CDR3 contains 15 residues. Germline assignment: CDR1 SGHDT and CDR2 YYEEEE. The J segment lost 4 bases and the V segment lost 4 bases, leaving 7 bases of the junction unmatched. The CDR3 region is CASSGGTGDLYGYTF. The CDR3 nucleotides are TGTGCCAGCAGCGGTGGGACAGGGGACCTCTATGGCTACACCTTC.

The chain uses TRBV7-9 and TRBJ2-7; no clear D. This CDR3 has 14 amino acids. V gave up 5 bases and J gave up 2 bases, with 13 bases separating them. CDR1 and CDR2 (germline): SEHNR, FQNEAQ (reference sequence). Written as DNA, the CDR3 is TGTGCCAGCAGCCAGTCCCTGAACCCCTACGAGCAGTACTTC. Translating gives CASSQSLNPYEQYF.

The genes are TRBV6-5 and TRBJ1-4; no clear D gene. V gave up 6 bases and J gave up 10 bases, with 9 bases separating them. The V gene's germline CDR1 is MNHEY and CDR2 SVGAGI. The CDR3 has 11 residues. In DNA form, the CDR3 reads TGTGCCAGCAGCGGGCTGGGAAAACTGTTTTTT. Amino acids: CASSGLGKLFF.

This clone was seen only a few times. The chain recombines TRBV7-6 with TRBJ1-1; no definite D call. The CDR3 covers 14 residues. From germline, CDR1 is SGHVS and CDR2 FNYEAQ. The V end was cut by 4 bases, the J end by 0 bases, with 9 bases between. This CDR3 is CASSSRLMNTEAFF. For the CDR3, the DNA is TGTGCCAGCAGCTCCAGACTGATGAACACTGAAGCTTTCTTT.

V is TRBV15 and J is TRBJ2-1, with TRBD2 as a possible D gene (6 bases). Trimming left V 0 bases short and J 4 bases short, with 13 bases between. The length of the CDR3 is 16 residues. Germline loops: CDR1 LNHNV, CDR2 YYDKDF (reference sequence). The CDR3 DNA is TGTGCCACCAGCAGAGAAATCGCGGGGCCTTACAATGAGCAGTTCTTC. Translating gives CATSREIAGPYNEQFF.

The rearrangement joins TRBV30 to TRBJ1-5; the D gene is possibly TRBD1 (5 bases). The CDR3 is made up of 13 amino acids. Germline values: CDR1 GTSNPN, CDR2 SVGIG (reference sequence). V lost 0 bases, J lost 6 bases, and 9 bases lay in between. CDR3 DNA: TGTGCCTGGAGTGTTGAGGGGCGTCAGCCCCAGCATTTT. Protein sequence: CAWSVEGRQPQHF.

V and J are TRBV25-1 and TRBJ2-7, with D possibly matching TRBD1 (6 bases). Trimming removed 3 bases at V and 5 bases at J, with 17 bases between. Germline V CDR1 and CDR2: MGHDK, SYGVNS. This CDR3 has 15 amino acids. CDR3 protein: CASSDHEGVWNEQYF. The CDR3 region has the DNA TGTGCCAGCAGTGACCACGAGGGGGTGTGGAACGAGCAGTACTTC.

The rearrangement joins TRBV9 to TRBJ1-2; maybe TRBD1 (6 bases). This CDR3 comprises 15 residues. Between the trimmed V and J ends, which lost 1 base and 7 bases, there was a span of 17 bases. Germline assignment: CDR1 SGDLS and CDR2 YYNGEE. The CDR3 protein is CASSVWTGGAGGYTF. The CDR3 nucleotides are TGTGCCAGCAGCGTATGGACGGGGGGCGCGGGTGGCTACACCTTC. Using reference TRBV9 and TRBJ1-2 for the parts outside the CDR3, the full variable domain is DSGVTQTPKHLITATGQRVTLRCSPRSGDLSVYWYQQSLDQGLQFLIQYYNGEERAKGNILERFSAQQFPDLHSELNLSSLELGDSALYFCASSVWTGGAGGYTFGSGTRLTVV.

In its sample, this clone was seen once. The V gene is TRBV5-6, the J gene TRBJ1-2, with D possibly being TRBD1 (6 bases). The CDR3 length is 16 residues. V shed 6 bases and J shed 4 bases, with 22 bases lying between them. Germline-derived CDR1 and CDR2 are SGHDT and YYEEEE. The CDR3 region is CASKWEGVYSFYGYTF. The CDR3 DNA is TGTGCCAGCAAATGGGAGGGGGTGTACAGCTTCTATGGCTACACCTTC. The variable domain in full, with the rest retrieved from reference TRBV5-6 and TRBJ1-2, is DAGVTQSPTHLIKTRGQQVTLRCSPKSGHDTVSWYQQALGQGPQFIFQYYEEEERQRGNFPDRFSGHQFPNYSSELNVNALLLGDSALYLCASKWEGVYSFYGYTFGSGTRLTVV.

The CDR3 DNA follows: TGTGCCAGCAGCCAAAAGACAGGGCCCCCCAATGATCAGCCCCAGCATTTT. It translates to CASSQKTGPPNDQPQHF. The chain couples TRBV4-2 to TRBJ1-5; TRBD1 matches at 7 bases. The CDR3 loop spans 17 amino acids. J gave up 5 bases and V 2 bases, and 12 bases lay outside the gene matches. Germline V gene data show CDR1 as LGHNA and CDR2 as YNFKEQ.

The chain is built from TRBV30 and TRBJ2-2, with D possibly being TRBD2 (6 bases). CDR3 length: 13 amino acids. Germline assignment: CDR1 GTSNPN and CDR2 SVGIG (reference sequence). With 4 bases removed from V and 7 bases from J, the gap between germline ends came to 13 bases. For the CDR3, the DNA is TGTGCCTGGAATGCCGGAGGGGACGGGGAGCTGTTTTTT. Translation gives CAWNAGGDGELFF. Using reference TRBV30 and TRBJ2-2 for the parts outside the CDR3, the full variable domain is SQTIHQWPATLVQPVGSPLSLECTVEGTSNPNLYWYRQAAGRGLQLLFYSVGIGQISSEVPQNLSASRPQDRQFILSSKKLLLSDSGFYLCAWNAGGDGELFFGEGSRLTVL.

The chain links TRBV10-2 to TRBJ1-3; 9 positions match TRBD1. This CDR3 has 14 amino acids. Germline V gene data show CDR1 as WSHSY and CDR2 as SAAADI. After removal of 8 bases from V and 7 bases from J, the junction contained 9 bases not matched to a gene. The CDR3 nucleotides read TGCGCCAGCGAGGAACAGGGGGCGCAGAACACCATATATTTT. This encodes CASEEQGAQNTIYF.

The V gene is TRBV29-1, the J gene TRBJ2-2; tentative D call: TRBD1 (5 bases). CDR1 SQVTM and CDR2 ANQGSEA come from the germline V gene. This CDR3 has 14 amino acids. With 1 base removed from V and 0 bases from J, the gap between germline ends came to 6 bases. CDR3 region: CSVEGTTNTGELFF. In DNA form, the CDR3 reads TGCAGCGTTGAAGGGACAACGAACACCGGGGAGCTGTTTTTT.

This CDR3 reads CASSLDPNFQETQYF. CDR3 coding DNA: TGTGCCAGCAGTTTAGACCCAAATTTCCAAGAGACCCAGTACTTC. This chain links TRBV27 with TRBJ2-5, with D hard to call. From germline, CDR1 is MNHEY and CDR2 SMNVEV (reference sequence). The V gene lost 2 bases and the J gene lost 1 base, with 11 bases spanning the gap. The CDR3 sequence is 15 residues long.

This clone has just a few counts. This chain links TRBV5-8 with TRBJ2-1, with 9 bases lining up with TRBD1. The CDR3 is made up of 15 amino acids. From germline, CDR1 is SGHTS and CDR2 YDEGEE. With 0 bases clipped from V and 5 bases from J, the junction kept 3 bases outside the gene matches. The CDR3 coding sequence is TGTGCCAGCAGCTTGGGACAGGGGGATCACAATGAGCAGTTCTTC. This encodes CASSLGQGDHNEQFF.

The genes are TRBV9 and TRBJ1-4; 8 bases map to TRBD1. The V gene end was trimmed by 3 bases and the J gene end by 7 bases; junction bases not matched to a gene: 8. The germline V gene has CDR1 SGDLS and CDR2 YYNGEE. The CDR3 covers 15 residues. The CDR3 DNA reads TGTGCCAGCAGCGGCCCAGACAGGGGCGGTGAAAAACTGTTTTTT. This translates into CASSGPDRGGEKLFF.

The rearrangement uses TRBV5-6 and TRBJ2-2; possible D gene TRBD1, 5 bases. The V end was cut by 3 bases, the J end by 7 bases, with 7 bases between. Looked up from germline, CDR1 is SGHDT and CDR2 is YYEEEE. The CDR3 length is 12 residues. CDR3 DNA sequence: TGTGCCAGCAGCTCCGACAGCGGGGAGCTGTTTTTT. As protein: CASSSDSGELFF.

This clone was observed a handful of times. V and J are TRBV4-2 and TRBJ1-2; D gene uncertain. The CDR3 runs to 16 residues. The V end was cut by 0 bases, the J end by 4 bases, with 15 bases between. Germline V lookup: CDR1 LGHNA, CDR2 YNFKEQ. The CDR3 reads CASSQEGAGSGYGYTF. The CDR3 nucleotides read TGTGCCAGCAGCCAAGAAGGTGCAGGCTCGGGCTATGGCTACACCTTC.

V and J are TRBV18 and TRBJ1-5; D call uncertain. The CDR3 has 14 amino acids. The V gene lost 5 bases and the J gene lost 2 bases, with 10 bases spanning the gap. Germline assignment: CDR1 KGHSH and CDR2 LQKENI. The CDR3 reads CASSDTVRNQPQHF. The DNA for the CDR3 is TGTGCCAGCTCAGACACGGTGCGCAATCAGCCCCAGCATTTT. Combining the CDR3 with reference TRBV18 and TRBJ1-5 gives the whole variable domain NAGVMQNPRHLVRRRGQEARLRCSPMKGHSHVYWYRQLPEEGLKFMVYLQKENIIDESGMPKERFSAEFPKEGPSILRIQQVVRGDSAAYFCASSDTVRNQPQHFGDGTRLSIL.

The rearrangement uses TRBV27 and TRBJ2-2; tentatively, D is TRBD2 (6 bases). Trimming shortened V by 6 bases and J by 5 bases, and 13 bases separated the two germline ends. This CDR3 spans 14 amino acids. The germline V gene has CDR1 MNHEY and CDR2 SMNVEV (reference sequence). The CDR3 DNA reads TGTGCCAGCAGGATAGGAGGGGTTACCGGGGAGCTGTTTTTT. Protein product: CASRIGGVTGELFF.

Turning to this clone: One junction end disagrees with the germline gene, perhaps due to a read error. This chain links TRBV6-4 with TRBJ2-2; D may match TRBD1 or TRBD2 (5 bases each). The CDR3 spans 15 residues. Germline V CDR1 and CDR2: MRHNA, SNTAGT. The CDR3 DNA reads TGTGCCAGCAGTGATGATCCAGGGAACACCGGGGAGCTGTTCTTT. Protein product: CASSDDPGNTGELFF.

The V gene is TRBV29-1, the J gene TRBJ2-1, with TRBD2 identical over 14 bases. Germline CDR1 reads SQVTM; CDR2 reads ANQGSEA. With 7 bases clipped from V and 13 bases from J, the junction kept 6 bases outside the gene matches. The CDR3 runs to 12 residues. CDR3 loop: CSDGLAGGTQFF. The CDR3 coding sequence is TGCAGCGACGGACTAGCGGGGGGCACCCAGTTCTTC.

The CDR3 protein is CASSQDQEAMMKTQYF. The CDR3 DNA reads as TGCGCCAGCAGCCAAGATCAAGAGGCGATGATGAAGACCCAGTACTTC. The rearrangement links TRBV4-3 to TRBJ2-5; D unresolved. The germline V and J ends were trimmed by 0 bases and 6 bases, with 17 bases remaining between them. Germline V gene lookup returns CDR1 LGHNA and CDR2 YSLEER. CDR3 size: 16 residues.

The chain is built from TRBV13 and TRBJ2-5; 10 bases agree with TRBD1. This CDR3 is 14 amino acids long. The germline gives CDR1 PRHDT, CDR2 FYEKMQ (reference sequence). Trimming took 3 bases from V and 5 from J; bases not matched to a gene: 3. The chain's CDR3 is CASSLTGGVETQYF. CDR3 coding DNA: TGTGCCAGCAGCTTGACAGGGGGCGTTGAGACCCAGTACTTC.

J is TRBJ2-7 and V is TRBV2; D gene ambiguous. V shed 6 bases and J shed 0 bases, with 15 bases lying between them. Germline loops: CDR1 SNHLY, CDR2 FYNNEI. This CDR3 is 15 amino acids long. The DNA for the CDR3 is TGTGCCAGCAGGGTATACACGGATCCCTCCTACGAGCAGTACTTC. Amino acids: CASRVYTDPSYEQYF.

V usage is TRBV7-3 and J usage is TRBJ2-5; no reliable D call. V dropped 2 bases and J dropped 4 bases, with 11 bases sitting between them. Germline V gives CDR1 SGHTA, CDR2 FQGTGA. This CDR3 comprises 14 residues. CDR3 region: CASSLSGSGETQYF. The CDR3 DNA follows: TGTGCCAGCAGCTTATCCGGGTCGGGAGAGACCCAGTACTTC.